The 32 T cell receptor beta chains in this list originate from one sample, sequenced in a study of shared clonotypes between healthy human individuals. Sequenced by immunoSEQ multiplex PCR; TCRdb stores in-frame clones only, minus some. The sample has about 1.5 million clones, approximately 98% seen once; the top ten hold 0.4% to 0.55%. Sequenced input: naive CD4+ T cells sorted from blood. Subset given: CD45RA+ positively selected. The receptor source for this set is a man aged 25-45 years in good health.

This chain joins TRBV5-1 and TRBJ2-6; no definite D call. This CDR3 comprises 15 residues. From germline, CDR1 is SGHRS and CDR2 YFSETQ. Trimming removed 0 bases from V and 2 bases from J, with 6 bases in between. The CDR3 DNA reads TGCGCCAGCAGCTTGGATTTGACTGGGGCCAACGTCCTGACTTTC. This codes for CASSLDLTGANVLTF. Filled out from reference TRBV5-1 and TRBJ2-6, the complete variable domain reads KAGVTQTPRYLIKTRGQQVTLSCSPISGHRSVSWYQQTPGQGLQFLFEYFSETQRNKGNFPGRFSGRQFSNSRSEMNVSTLELGDSALYLCASSLDLTGANVLTFGAGSRLTVL.

J is TRBJ2-5 and V is TRBV13; 9 nucleotides line up with TRBD1. Trimming at V came to 3 bases and at J to 6 bases, leaving 8 bases not matched to a gene. CDR1 is PRHDT and CDR2 is FYEKMQ in the germline V gene (reference sequence). The CDR3 consists of 15 residues. CDR3 sequence reads: CASSFSGTGRKTQYF. In DNA, the CDR3 is TGTGCCAGCAGCTTCTCCGGGACAGGGAGGAAGACCCAGTACTTC.

This chain's CDR3 is CATSRGLGTYNNEQFF. Written as DNA, the CDR3 is TGTGCCACCAGCAGAGGTTTAGGGACCTATAACAATGAGCAGTTCTTC. The gene calls are TRBV15 and TRBJ2-1, with D perhaps being TRBD1 or TRBD2 (5 bases each). The CDR3 covers 16 residues. Per the germline V gene, CDR1 is LNHNV and CDR2 is YYDKDF (reference sequence). Between the trimmed V and J ends, which lost 1 base and 5 bases, there was a span of 15 bases.

The gene calls are TRBV5-1 and TRBJ2-2; 8 bases line up with TRBD1. Germline assignment: CDR1 SGHRS and CDR2 YFSETQ. The CDR3 is 16 amino acids. V trimming: 1 base; J trimming: 5 bases; junction bases outside the gene matches: 7. CDR3 bases: TGCGCCAGCAGCTTGACAGGGGGGCTCTTTACCGGGGAGCTGTTTTTT. Protein product: CASSLTGGLFTGELFF.

Details on this clone: This same CDR3 is encoded by further DNA sequences in the sample. The chain employs TRBV5-1 and TRBJ1-1; D is unclear. The CDR3 runs to 12 residues. Deletions cut 5 bases from V and 0 bases from J, with 5 bases between. Germline CDR1 reads SGHRS; CDR2 reads YFSETQ. This chain's CDR3 is CASSGVNTEAFF. CDR3 coding DNA: TGCGCCAGCAGTGGGGTGAACACTGAAGCTTTCTTT.

The chain uses TRBV5-1 and TRBJ2-5, with D perhaps TRBD1 (6 bases). Trimming cost V 4 bases and J 1 base, with 14 bases left between them. The germline V gene has CDR1 SGHRS and CDR2 YFSETQ. This CDR3 is 15 amino acids long. CDR3 sequence: CASSPQKQGQETQYF. CDR3 DNA sequence: TGCGCCAGCAGCCCCCAAAAACAGGGCCAAGAGACCCAGTACTTC.

V and J are TRBV20-1 and TRBJ2-1; D ambiguous. This CDR3 has 11 residues. Trimming stripped 6 bases from V and 9 bases from J, with 12 bases between. Germline V lookup: CDR1 DFQATT, CDR2 SNEGSKA (reference sequence). The CDR3 sequence: CSAWTSSEQFF. CDR3 coding DNA: TGCAGTGCCTGGACCAGCAGTGAGCAGTTCTTC.

This chain links TRBV7-6 with TRBJ2-3; 8 bases line up with TRBD1. CDR1 and CDR2 (germline): SGHVS, FNYEAQ. The CDR3 runs 15 residues. The V gene end was trimmed by 0 bases and the J gene end by 4 bases; junction bases not matched to a gene: 3. The CDR3 bases are TGTGCCAGCAGCTTAGCTCAGGGGGCCGCAGATACGCAGTATTTT. The encoded protein is CASSLAQGAADTQYF.

This sequence joins TRBV5-1 and TRBJ2-3; either TRBD1 or TRBD2 may fit D (5 bases each). This CDR3 comprises 14 residues. The V gene lost 3 bases and the J gene lost 4 bases, with 12 bases spanning the gap. The germline V gene encodes CDR1 SGHRS and CDR2 YFSETQ. As DNA, the CDR3 is TGCGCCAGCAGCTCCGGGATGGGGGCAGATACGCAGTATTTT. It translates to CASSSGMGADTQYF.

This clone occurred once. The chain is built from TRBV18 and TRBJ2-5; 7 nucleotides match TRBD1. The germline gives CDR1 KGHSH, CDR2 LQKENI. The trim removed 5 bases at V and 7 bases at J, leaving 7 bases unmatched. The CDR3 is 13 amino acids. The CDR3 DNA follows: TGTGCCAGCTCAACGGACAGGTCCGGGACCCAGTACTTC. Translating gives CASSTDRSGTQYF.

J is TRBJ2-5 and V is TRBV2; the match to TRBD1 covers 7 bases. CDR1 and CDR2 (germline): SNHLY, FYNNEI. The V gene end was trimmed by 4 bases and the J gene end by 4 bases; junction bases not matched to a gene: 12. This CDR3 has 16 amino acids. The CDR3: CASSGWAQGTGETQYF. The CDR3 DNA reads TGTGCCAGCAGTGGTTGGGCACAGGGGACGGGAGAGACCCAGTACTTC.

The J gene is TRBJ2-6, the V gene TRBV7-3, with D unresolved. Germline V gene sequence: CDR1 SGHTA, CDR2 FQGTGA. Trimming pared 5 bases from V and 2 bases from J, leaving 4 bases between. The CDR3 is made up of 13 amino acids. The DNA for the CDR3 is TGTGCCAGCAGCCCGACTGGGGCCAACGTCCTGACTTTC. It codes for CASSPTGANVLTF.

This chain links TRBV28 with TRBJ2-7, with 10 nucleotides matching TRBD2. From germline, CDR1 is MDHEN and CDR2 SYDVKM. CDR3 length equals 15 residues. Trimming took 6 bases from V and 6 from J; bases not matched to a gene: 11. The CDR3 nucleotides are TGTGCCAGCAGGGGAGCGGGAGGGCCTTCGGGCGAGCAGTACTTC. Protein sequence: CASRGAGGPSGEQYF.

The rearrangement joins TRBV27 to TRBJ1-2, with D hard to call. V dropped 5 bases and J dropped 7 bases, with 20 bases sitting between them. Germline V gene sequence: CDR1 MNHEY, CDR2 SMNVEV (reference sequence). The CDR3 sequence is 15 residues long. As DNA, the CDR3 is TGTGCCAGCAGTCGGACCGGCGAATGGTATAGTGGCTACACCTTC. Translated: CASSRTGEWYSGYTF.

The chain has TRBV6-5 and TRBJ2-1; D unresolved. V dropped 0 bases and J dropped 1 base, with 4 bases sitting between them. The CDR3 extends over 14 amino acids. From germline, CDR1 is MNHEY and CDR2 SVGAGI. In nucleotides, the CDR3 is TGTGCCAGCAGTTACTCGGTTTCCTACAATGAGCAGTTCTTC. It codes for CASSYSVSYNEQFF.

In this sample, this clone turned up once. This chain links TRBV9 with TRBJ1-2; D is undetermined. CDR3 length: 16 amino acids. Germline CDR1 is SGDLS and CDR2 is YYNGEE. Trimming shortened V by 1 base and J by 1 base, and 14 bases separated the two germline ends. CDR3 DNA: TGTGCCAGCAGCGTAATGCCCCAGGCCAGTAACTATGGCTACACCTTC. It codes for CASSVMPQASNYGYTF.

V usage is TRBV27 and J usage is TRBJ1-2, with 12 bases identical to TRBD1. Germline CDR1 MNHEY, CDR2 SMNVEV (reference sequence). The CDR3 is 15 amino acids. The V segment lost 4 bases and the J segment 8 bases; nucleotides outside the gene matches: 8. The DNA of the CDR3 is TGTGCCAGCAGTTCACGGGACAGGGGGCTTTGGGGCTACACCTTC. Its protein is CASSSRDRGLWGYTF.

The chain combines TRBV4-3 with TRBJ1-4; maybe TRBD1 (6 bases). Trimming stripped 0 bases from V and 6 bases from J, with 17 bases between. Germline CDR1 LGHNA, CDR2 YSLEER. This CDR3 has 17 amino acids. DNA of the CDR3: TGCGCCAGCAGCCAAGATCGGTGGGGGGCGAGGGATGAAAAACTGTTTTTT. Its protein product is CASSQDRWGARDEKLFF.

The table lists this clone with a count of one. The rearrangement links TRBV2 to TRBJ1-5, with D possibly TRBD1 on 6 matching bases. Trimming took off 6 bases at V and 9 bases at J, with 9 bases between the two ends. CDR1 is SNHLY and CDR2 is FYNNEI in the germline V gene. This CDR3 spans 11 amino acids. CDR3 sequence reads: CASRLQGPQHF. The CDR3 nucleotides read TGTGCCAGCAGGCTACAGGGGCCCCAGCATTTT.

This CDR3 reads CASSVAAGVNYGYTF. The DNA for the CDR3 is TGTGCCAGCAGCGTAGCGGCAGGGGTAAATTATGGCTACACCTTC. The chain couples TRBV9 to TRBJ1-2, with D perhaps TRBD1 (6 bases). Trimming removed 0 bases from V and 5 bases from J, with 14 bases in between. This CDR3 has 15 amino acids. CDR1 and CDR2 from the germline V gene are SGDLS and YYNGEE.

CDR3 amino acids: CASSLSQTALVNYEQYF. DNA of the CDR3: TGTGCCAGCAGCTTGTCCCAGACAGCGTTGGTGAACTACGAGCAGTACTTC. The chain recombines TRBV5-4 with TRBJ2-7; tentatively, D is TRBD1 (5 bases). V gave up 1 base and J gave up 3 bases, with 20 bases separating them. Germline loops: CDR1 SGHNT, CDR2 YYREEE (reference sequence). The CDR3 consists of 17 residues.

This sequence joins TRBV28 and TRBJ2-7, with D uncertain. The CDR3 has 13 amino acids. The V gene lost 7 bases and the J gene lost 4 bases, with 14 bases spanning the gap. The germline V gene encodes CDR1 MDHEN and CDR2 SYDVKM. The CDR3 DNA reads TGTGCCAGCACCTCCCGGCGGCCTTACGAGCAGTACTTC. Protein: CASTSRRPYEQYF.

The CDR3 DNA reads as TGTGCCAGCAGGGTGCAGGGCTACGAGCAGTACTTC. Protein sequence: CASRVQGYEQYF. This rearrangement joins TRBV28 to TRBJ2-7; the D gene is possibly TRBD1 (5 bases). Trimming took 6 bases from V and 3 from J, leaving 9 bases between them. The CDR3 is 12 residues long. Germline V gene data show CDR1 as MDHEN and CDR2 as SYDVKM.

The chain joins TRBV10-3 to TRBJ1-2; possible D gene TRBD1, 5 bases. V gave up 4 bases and J gave up 1 base, with 7 bases separating them. This CDR3 has 13 amino acids. Per germline, CDR1 ENHRY and CDR2 SYGVKD. CDR3 sequence reads: CAISGQGNYGYTF. The CDR3 nucleotides are TGTGCCATCAGTGGGCAGGGTAACTATGGCTACACCTTC.

Here the CDR3 DNA reads TGTGCCTGGAGTGTACCTGATCGTTACAATGAGCAGTTCTTC. Amino acids: CAWSVPDRYNEQFF. V and J are TRBV30 and TRBJ2-1, with D unresolved. The V end was cut by 0 bases, the J end by 4 bases, with 10 bases between. CDR1 GTSNPN and CDR2 SVGIG come from the germline V gene (reference sequence). There are 14 residues in the CDR3.

The genes are TRBV7-9 and TRBJ2-5; TRBD2 matches 11 bases. Germline V gene data show CDR1 as SEHNR and CDR2 as FQNEAQ (reference sequence). The V gene end was trimmed by 5 bases and the J gene end by 7 bases; junction bases not matched to a gene: 9. The CDR3 is 15 amino acids. The CDR3 DNA reads as TGTGCCAGCAGCGCGGGACTAGCGGACGCCGGGACCCAGTACTTC. Translated: CASSAGLADAGTQYF. The full variable domain, in which reference TRBV7-9 and TRBJ2-5 provide the parts outside the CDR3, is DTGVSQNPRHKITKRGQNVTFRCDPISEHNRLYWYRQTLGQGPEFLTYFQNEAQLEKSRLLSDRFSAERPKGSFSTLEIQRTEQGDSAMYLCASSAGLADAGTQYFGPGTRLLVL.

This clone was seen only once. The J gene is TRBJ1-1, the V gene TRBV12-5; D unclear. The V end was cut by 0 bases, the J end by 3 bases, with 14 bases between. This CDR3 region has 16 residues. Germline-derived CDR1 and CDR2 are LGHNT and FRNRAP. Here the CDR3 reads CASGLVLGPQYTEAFF. The CDR3 region has the DNA TGTGCTAGTGGTTTGGTACTTGGGCCCCAGTACACTGAAGCTTTCTTT. The complete variable domain, with remaining parts taken from reference TRBV12-5 and TRBJ1-1, reads DARVTQTPRHKVTEMGQEVTMRCQPILGHNTVFWYRQTMMQGLELLAYFRNRAPLDDSGMPKDRFSAEMPDATLATLKIQPSEPRDSAVYFCASGLVLGPQYTEAFFGQGTRLTVV.

CDR3: CASSIRVGTQETQYF. CDR3 bases: TGTGCCAGTAGTATAAGGGTCGGCACCCAAGAGACCCAGTACTTC. This sequence joins TRBV19 and TRBJ2-5, with D uncertain. Germline V gene lookup returns CDR1 LNHDA and CDR2 SQIVND (reference sequence). CDR3 size: 15 residues. V lost 2 bases and J lost 1, with 11 bases in between.

J is TRBJ2-7 and V is TRBV6-4, with D possibly being TRBD2 (7 bases). The CDR3 covers 15 residues. Germline CDR1 and CDR2: MRHNA and SNTAGT. The V end lost 3 bases, the J end lost 4 bases, and 16 bases lay between the germline ends. The CDR3: CASSEWPGGRYEQYF. In DNA form, the CDR3 reads TGTGCCAGCAGTGAATGGCCCGGGGGGCGTTACGAGCAGTACTTC.

The V call is TRBV23-1, the J call TRBJ2-1; TRBD1 aligns across 9 bases. TRBV23-1 belongs to the ORF category, with a function that is uncertain. The CDR3 contains 15 residues. The V segment lost 2 bases and the J segment 5 bases; nucleotides outside the gene matches: 4. The CDR3 here is CASSQTGGAHNEQFF. As DNA, the CDR3 is TGCGCCAGCAGTCAAACAGGGGGCGCCCACAATGAGCAGTTCTTC.

In this sample, this clone turned up a few times. The sample carries other DNA sequences with the same CDR3. This chain connects TRBV5-1 to TRBJ2-2; no definite D call. CDR1 and CDR2 from the germline V gene are SGHRS and YFSETQ. The CDR3 covers 14 residues. V was shortened by 0 bases and J by 1 base, with 4 bases between the two germline ends. The CDR3 DNA reads as TGCGCCAGCAGCTTGGCCGGGAACACCGGGGAGCTGTTTTTT. Encoded protein: CASSLAGNTGELFF.

This chain joins TRBV5-4 and TRBJ2-7; tentatively, D is TRBD2 (5 bases). From germline, CDR1 is SGHNT and CDR2 YYREEE (reference sequence). Trimming shortened V by 3 bases and J by 3 bases, and 10 bases separated the two germline ends. The CDR3 sequence is 13 residues long. CDR3 region: CASSSGLNYEQYF. CDR3 bases: TGTGCCAGCAGCTCCGGACTGAACTACGAGCAGTACTTC.